This T cell receptor beta chain was sequenced for a study of cytomegalovirus exposure and HLA in healthy donors. CDR1 and CDR2 from the germline V gene are SGHNT and YYREEE (reference sequence). V shed 4 bases and J 5 bases; nucleotides not matched to a gene: 8. The CDR3 consists of 15 residues. A word on this clone: Antigen: not known.

All donors participated as healthy donors of bone marrow. In the PCR, 60 Vbeta and 13 Jbeta primers were used. The protocol was immunoSEQ multiplex PCR, while the TCRdb copy is restricted to in-frame clones and leaves out a portion. The sample has around 170,000 clones, 80% seen once. The study's findings and limits: The study reported that TCR beta sequences accurately predicted HLA-A and HLA-B alleles in most subjects. Cytomegalovirus status, reportedly, was diagnosed with high specificity and sensitivity by the classifier. A later analysis found common viral pathogens apparently linked to several of the most significant clusters.

The TCR was taken from a middle-aged man in good health and CMV-seropositive. Sequencing was performed on PBMCs. The rearrangement uses TRBV5-4 and TRBJ1-3, with 8 bases that match TRBD1. CDR3 DNA sequence: TGTGCCAGCAGCCGGGGACAGGAGGGGAGAAACACCATATATTTT. It specifies CASSRGQEGRNTIYF.